This T cell receptor beta chain was obtained from a study of blood T cells in healthy people across ages. The study's findings and limits: Naive CD4+ cells and diversity were both higher in long-lived donors than in aged donors. Considered underestimates were the diversity estimates obtained from one million T cells.

With 3 bases clipped from V and 5 bases from J, the junction kept 5 bases outside the gene matches. Germline V CDR1 and CDR2: DFQATT, SNEGSKA (reference sequence). This CDR3 has 14 amino acids. Primed by a sample-barcoded 5' primer and a J-beta primer mix, a second PCR proceeded for 7 to 11 cycles. Each TCR beta cDNA got a 12-nucleotide random molecular identifier. Each CDR3 protein is one row after TCRdb ran MiXCR on the 5' RACE reads. This table has around 800,000 distinct CDR3 sequences, 60% to 80% appearing once. A word on this clonotype: What it binds is unknown.

Sequencing was performed on blood. This receptor was taken from a man aged 30 to 45 in good health. The V gene is TRBV20-1, the J gene TRBJ2-3; TRBD1 matches at 10 bases. The CDR3 protein is CSASRQGAGDTQYF. The CDR3 region has the DNA TGCAGTGCTAGCAGACAGGGGGCCGGAGATACGCAGTATTTT.